The T cell receptor (beta chain) described here comes from a study of metastatic and nonmetastatic thyroid tumors. At the level of the study: Repertoire comparison spanned blood and tumor or nodule tissue of malignant and benign thyroid patients. Findings and caveats of the study: Versus benign nodules, malignant thyroid tumors reportedly had significantly higher TCR beta diversity, in blood and tumor.

Relative to its sample, this clone is medium-sized (0.01 to 0.1%). Antigen unknown. No patient had received any treatment before thyroid surgery. CDR1 is MNHEY, CDR2 SVGAGI, per germline. V was shortened by 4 bases and J by 0 bases, with 10 bases between the two germline ends. CDR3 size: 14 residues. In the source study's methods: A papillary thyroid cancer distant-metastasis classifier was built from CDR3 differences across clinicopathological groups. TCRdb re-clonotyped the PCR reads via MiXCR. The V and J calls shown here were made by TCRdb, not taken from the authors' results. This sample carries roughly 16,000 clones, approximately 14% of them seen once, and the ten largest clones take roughly a sixth.

V and J are TRBV6-5 and TRBJ2-7; possible D gene TRBD1, 6 bases. The TCR sequence derives from a female donor with papillary thyroid cancer or a benign thyroid nodule (not recorded which). Some clones in this sample may be carry-over from other donors' samples. Sequencing used blood. CDR3 protein: CASSWLDSSYEQYF. The CDR3, as DNA: TGTGCCAGCAGTTGGCTGGACAGCTCCTACGAGCAGTACTTC.